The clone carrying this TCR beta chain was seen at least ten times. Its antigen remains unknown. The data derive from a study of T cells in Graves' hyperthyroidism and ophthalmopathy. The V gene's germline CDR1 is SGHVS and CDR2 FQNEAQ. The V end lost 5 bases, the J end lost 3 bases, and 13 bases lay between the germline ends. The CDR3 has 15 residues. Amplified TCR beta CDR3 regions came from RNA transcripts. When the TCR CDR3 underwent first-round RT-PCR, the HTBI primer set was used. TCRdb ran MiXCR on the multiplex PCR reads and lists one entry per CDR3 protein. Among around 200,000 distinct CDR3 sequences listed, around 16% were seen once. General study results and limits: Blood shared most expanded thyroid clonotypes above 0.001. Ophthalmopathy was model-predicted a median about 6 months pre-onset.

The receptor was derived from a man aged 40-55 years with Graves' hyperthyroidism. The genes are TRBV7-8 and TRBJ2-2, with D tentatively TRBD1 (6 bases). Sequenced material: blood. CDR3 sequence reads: CASSRGQYDTGELFF. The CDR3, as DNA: TGTGCCAGCAGCCGTGGACAGTATGACACCGGGGAGCTGTTTTTT. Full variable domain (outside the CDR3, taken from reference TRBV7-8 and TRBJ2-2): GAGVSQSPRYKVAKRGQDVALRCDPISGHVSLFWYQQALGQGPEFLTYFQNEAQLDKSGLPSDRFFAERPEGSVSTLKIQRTQQEDSAVYLCASSRGQYDTGELFFGEGSRLTVL.